This T cell receptor (beta chain) was recorded in a study of T cells in Graves' hyperthyroidism and ophthalmopathy. What was amplified from RNA transcripts were TCR beta CDR3 regions. HTBI primers drove first-round RT-PCR of the TCR CDR3. From the multiplex PCR reads, TCRdb called clonotypes with MiXCR, one entry per CDR3 protein. The data hold about 34,000 distinct CDR3 sequences, with 52% observed a single time. Many counts were recorded for this clonotype. Its antigen is undetermined. Looked up from germline, CDR1 is MNHNS and CDR2 is SASEGT. The CDR3 totals 16 residues. V was clipped by 4 bases and J by 0 bases, with 13 bases between them. Whole-study findings and limits: Most thyroid clonotypes expanded above 0.001 were also detected in blood.

This sequence was found in a woman aged 40 to 50 with Graves' ophthalmopathy. Sequencing used blood. V usage is TRBV6-1 and J usage is TRBJ1-3, with a weak D call TRBD1 (6 bases). This CDR3 is CASSADRPSSGNTIYF. The CDR3 DNA reads as TGTGCCAGCAGTGCAGACAGGCCAAGCTCTGGAAACACCATATATTTT.